This T cell receptor (beta chain) emerged from a study of cytomegalovirus exposure and HLA in healthy donors. Across the whole study: In terms of ancestry, the Caucasian-associated cluster contained around four fifths of the roughly 360 genotyped donors.

There are 18 residues in the CDR3. The V and J ends lost 5 bases and 6 bases, in that order; junction bases with no gene match: 17. Germline V lookup: CDR1 SGHVS, CDR2 FQNEAQ. Study-wide findings and caveats: Reportedly, TCR beta sequences accurately predicted HLA-A and HLA-B alleles in most subjects.

Primers for the PCR totalled 60 Vbeta and 13 Jbeta. The method was immunoSEQ multiplex PCR; TCRdb's version includes in-frame clones alone and lacks a portion of them. The sample shows fewer than 200,000 clones, roughly 85% of them seen only once. As for this clone: No antigen is known for it.

Sequenced sample: PBMCs. The genes are TRBV7-8 and TRBJ1-5, with 9 bases that match TRBD1. This clonotype originated in a woman aged 30 to 39 in good health and CMV-seronegative. As DNA, the CDR3 is TGTGCCAGCAGCCCCCCAACCCCCGGGACAGGGAAGAGTCAGCCCCAGCATTTT. This translates into CASSPPTPGTGKSQPQHF. Looking up the rest from reference TRBV7-8 and TRBJ1-5 gives the full variable domain: GAGVSQSPRYKVAKRGQDVALRCDPISGHVSLFWYQQALGQGPEFLTYFQNEAQLDKSGLPSDRFFAERPEGSVSTLKIQRTQQEDSAVYLCASSPPTPGTGKSQPQHFGDGTRLSIL.